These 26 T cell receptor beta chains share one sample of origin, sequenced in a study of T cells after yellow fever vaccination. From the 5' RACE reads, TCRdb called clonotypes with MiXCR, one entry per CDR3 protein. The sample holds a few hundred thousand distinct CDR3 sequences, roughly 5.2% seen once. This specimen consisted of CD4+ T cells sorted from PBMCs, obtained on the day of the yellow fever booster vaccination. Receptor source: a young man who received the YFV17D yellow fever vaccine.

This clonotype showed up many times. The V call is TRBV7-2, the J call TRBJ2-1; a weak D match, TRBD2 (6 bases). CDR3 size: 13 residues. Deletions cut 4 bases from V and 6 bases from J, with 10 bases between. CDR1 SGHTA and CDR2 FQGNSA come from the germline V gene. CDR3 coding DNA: TGTGCCAGCAGCTCGGACTACTCCAATGAGCAGTTCTTC. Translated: CASSSDYSNEQFF.

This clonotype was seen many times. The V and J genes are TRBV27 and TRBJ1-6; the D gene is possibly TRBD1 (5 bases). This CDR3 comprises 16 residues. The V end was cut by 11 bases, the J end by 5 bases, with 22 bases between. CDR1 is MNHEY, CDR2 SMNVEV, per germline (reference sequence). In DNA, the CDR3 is TGTGCCGGGGTAGGCCCGGGGGAAGATAATAATTCACCCCTCCACTTT. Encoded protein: CAGVGPGEDNNSPLHF.

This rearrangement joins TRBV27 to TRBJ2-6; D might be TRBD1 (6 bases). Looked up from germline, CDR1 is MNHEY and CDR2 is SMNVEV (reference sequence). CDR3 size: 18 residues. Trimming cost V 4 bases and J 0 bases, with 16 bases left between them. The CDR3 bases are TGTGCCAGCAGTTCCACACGTCAGGGGTCCTCTGGGGCCAACGTCCTGACTTTC. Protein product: CASSSTRQGSSGANVLTF.

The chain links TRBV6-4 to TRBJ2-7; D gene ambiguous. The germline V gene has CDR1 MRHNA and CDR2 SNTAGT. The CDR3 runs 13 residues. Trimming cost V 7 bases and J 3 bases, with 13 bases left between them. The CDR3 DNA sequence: TGTGCCAGCACTTTTGACGGTTACTACGAGCAGTACGTC. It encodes CASTFDGYYEQYV.

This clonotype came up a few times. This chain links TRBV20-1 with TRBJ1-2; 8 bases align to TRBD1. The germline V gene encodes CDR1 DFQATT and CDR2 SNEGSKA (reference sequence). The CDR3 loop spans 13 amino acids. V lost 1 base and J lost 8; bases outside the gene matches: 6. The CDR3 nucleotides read TGCAGTGCTAGAGCCACGACAGGGGACGGCTACACCTTC. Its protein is CSARATTGDGYTF.

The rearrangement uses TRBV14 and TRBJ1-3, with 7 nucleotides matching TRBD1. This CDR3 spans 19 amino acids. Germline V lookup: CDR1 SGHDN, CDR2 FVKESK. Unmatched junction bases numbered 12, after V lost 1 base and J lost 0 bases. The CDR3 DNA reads TGTGCCAGCAGCCAAGTAACGGCAGGGGGTTACCGCTCTGGAAACACCATATATTTT. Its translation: CASSQVTAGGYRSGNTIYF.

CDR3 sequence (DNA): TGTGCCAGCAGCTCCGTGGGGGGGGGCCTGTACAATGAGCAGTTCTTC. Protein product: CASSSVGGGLYNEQFF. The genes are TRBV7-6 and TRBJ2-1, with a tentative D call TRBD2 (7 bases). The CDR3 extends over 16 amino acids. Germline CDR1 reads SGHVS; CDR2 reads FNYEAQ. The V end was cut by 4 bases, the J end by 4 bases, with 17 bases between. Filled out from reference TRBV7-6 and TRBJ2-1, the complete variable domain reads GAGVSQSPRYKVTKRGQDVALRCDPISGHVSLYWYRQALGQGPEFLTYFNYEAQQDKSGLPNDRFSAERPEGSISTLTIQRTEQRDSAMYRCASSSVGGGLYNEQFFGPGTRLTVL.

The CDR3 here is CSARGVSGGVAYTQYF. CDR3 in DNA: TGCAGTGCTAGAGGCGTTAGCGGGGGGGTAGCGTATACGCAGTATTTT. The rearrangement uses TRBV20-1 and TRBJ2-3; TRBD2 aligns across 11 bases. The trim removed 1 base at V and 7 bases at J, leaving 10 bases unmatched. This CDR3 comprises 16 residues. Germline V gene sequence: CDR1 DFQATT, CDR2 SNEGSKA (reference sequence).

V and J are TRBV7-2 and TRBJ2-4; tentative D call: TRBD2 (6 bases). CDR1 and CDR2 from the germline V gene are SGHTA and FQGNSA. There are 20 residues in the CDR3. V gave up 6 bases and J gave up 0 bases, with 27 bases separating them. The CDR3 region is CASSEVGGELITSAKNIQYF. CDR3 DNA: TGTGCCAGCAGTGAAGTGGGCGGGGAACTCATAACTTCAGCCAAAAACATTCAGTACTTC.

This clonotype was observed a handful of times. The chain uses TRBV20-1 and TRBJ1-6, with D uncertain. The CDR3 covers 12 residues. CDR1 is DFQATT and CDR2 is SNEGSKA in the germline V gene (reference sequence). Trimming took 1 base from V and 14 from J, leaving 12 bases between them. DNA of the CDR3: TGCAGTGCTAGAGTCGATTTTGAGACCCTCCACTTT. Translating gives CSARVDFETLHF.

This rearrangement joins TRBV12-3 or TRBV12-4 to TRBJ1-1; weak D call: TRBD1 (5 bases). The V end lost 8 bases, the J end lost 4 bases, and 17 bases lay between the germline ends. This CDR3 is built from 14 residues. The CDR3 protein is CASRGGGGGTEAFF. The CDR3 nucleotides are TGTGCCAGCCGGGGCGGGGGAGGAGGCACTGAAGCTTTCTTT.

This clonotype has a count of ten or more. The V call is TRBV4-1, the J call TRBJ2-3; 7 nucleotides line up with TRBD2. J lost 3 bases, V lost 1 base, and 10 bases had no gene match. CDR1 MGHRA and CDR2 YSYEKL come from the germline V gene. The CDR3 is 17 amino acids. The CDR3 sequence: CASSQVLTSSGTDTQYF. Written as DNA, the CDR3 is TGCGCCAGCAGCCAAGTGCTGACTAGCAGTGGGACAGATACGCAGTATTTT.

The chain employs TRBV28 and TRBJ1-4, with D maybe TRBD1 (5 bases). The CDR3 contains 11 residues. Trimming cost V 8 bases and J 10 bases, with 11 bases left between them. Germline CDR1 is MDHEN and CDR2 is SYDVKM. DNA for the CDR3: TGTGCCAGCGGCGGGGGTGGAAAACTGTTTTTT. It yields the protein CASGGGGKLFF.

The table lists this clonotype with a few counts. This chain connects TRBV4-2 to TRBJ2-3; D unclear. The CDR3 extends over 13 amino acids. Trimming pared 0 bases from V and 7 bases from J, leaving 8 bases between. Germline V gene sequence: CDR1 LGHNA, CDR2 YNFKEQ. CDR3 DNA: TGTGCCAGCAGCCAAGAACGTCCCTATACGCAGTATTTT. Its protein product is CASSQERPYTQYF.

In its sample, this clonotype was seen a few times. The CDR3 protein is CSASRRVQGYNEQFF. DNA of the CDR3: TGCAGTGCTAGCAGGAGGGTACAGGGTTACAATGAGCAGTTCTTC. The genes are TRBV20-1 and TRBJ2-1; D could derive from TRBD1 or TRBD2 (6 bases each). The V and J ends lost 3 bases and 4 bases respectively, with 16 bases between them. The CDR3 totals 15 residues. CDR1 and CDR2 from the germline V gene are DFQATT and SNEGSKA (reference sequence).

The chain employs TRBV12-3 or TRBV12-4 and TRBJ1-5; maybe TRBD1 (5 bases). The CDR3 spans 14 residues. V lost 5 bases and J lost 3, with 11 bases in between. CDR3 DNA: TGTGCCAGCAGTAGGGCGGGACTCAATCAGCCCCAGCATTTT. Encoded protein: CASSRAGLNQPQHF.

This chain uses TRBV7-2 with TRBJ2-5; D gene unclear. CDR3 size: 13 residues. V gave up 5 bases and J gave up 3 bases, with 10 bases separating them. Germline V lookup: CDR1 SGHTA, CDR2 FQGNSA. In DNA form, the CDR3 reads TGTGCCAGCAGCCAATGGGCGGAAGAGACCCAGTACTTC. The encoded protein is CASSQWAEETQYF.

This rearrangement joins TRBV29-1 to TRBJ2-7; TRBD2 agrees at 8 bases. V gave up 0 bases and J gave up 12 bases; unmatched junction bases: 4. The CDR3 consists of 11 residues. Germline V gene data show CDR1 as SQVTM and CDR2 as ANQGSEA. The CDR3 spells CSVEDAGGRYF. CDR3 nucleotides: TGCAGCGTTGAAGATGCGGGGGGTCGGTACTTC.

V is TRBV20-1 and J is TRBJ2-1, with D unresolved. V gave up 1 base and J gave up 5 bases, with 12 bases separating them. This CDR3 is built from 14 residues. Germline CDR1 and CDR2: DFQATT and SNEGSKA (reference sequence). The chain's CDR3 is CSARGRVHHNEQFF. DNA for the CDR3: TGCAGTGCTAGAGGCCGGGTCCATCACAATGAGCAGTTCTTC.

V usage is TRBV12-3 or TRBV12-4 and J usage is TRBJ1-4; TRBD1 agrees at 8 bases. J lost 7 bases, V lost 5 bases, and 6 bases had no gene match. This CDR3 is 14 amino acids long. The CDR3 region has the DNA TGTGCCAGCAGTCGACAGGGGATGGGTGAAAAACTGTTTTTT. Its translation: CASSRQGMGEKLFF.

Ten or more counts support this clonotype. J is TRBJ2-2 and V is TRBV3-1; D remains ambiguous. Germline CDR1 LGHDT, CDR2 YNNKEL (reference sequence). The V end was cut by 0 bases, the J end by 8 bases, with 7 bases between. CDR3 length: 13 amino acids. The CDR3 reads CASSQDFYGELFF. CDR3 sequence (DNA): TGTGCCAGCAGCCAAGATTTTTATGGGGAGCTGTTTTTT.

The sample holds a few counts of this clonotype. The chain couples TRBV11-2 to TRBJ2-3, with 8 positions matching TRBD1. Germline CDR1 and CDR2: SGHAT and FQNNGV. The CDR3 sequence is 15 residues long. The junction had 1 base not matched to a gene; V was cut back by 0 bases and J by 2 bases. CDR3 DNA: TGTGCCAGCAGCTTAGACAGGGGGCCCACAGATACGCAGTATTTT. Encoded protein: CASSLDRGPTDTQYF.

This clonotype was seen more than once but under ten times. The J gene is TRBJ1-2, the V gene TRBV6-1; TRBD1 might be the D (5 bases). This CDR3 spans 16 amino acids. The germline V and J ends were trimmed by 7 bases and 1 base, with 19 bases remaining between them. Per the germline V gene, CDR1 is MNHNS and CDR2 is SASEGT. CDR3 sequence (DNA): TGTGCCAGCATTCCGGGACGCGGCCTCTTTAACTATGGCTACACCTTC. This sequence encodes CASIPGRGLFNYGYTF.

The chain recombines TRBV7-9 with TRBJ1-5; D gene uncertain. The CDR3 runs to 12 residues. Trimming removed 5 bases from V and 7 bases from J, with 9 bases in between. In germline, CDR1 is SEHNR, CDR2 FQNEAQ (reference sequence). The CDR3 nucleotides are TGTGCCAGCAGCGCCGGGATGCAGCCCCAGCATTTT. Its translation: CASSAGMQPQHF.

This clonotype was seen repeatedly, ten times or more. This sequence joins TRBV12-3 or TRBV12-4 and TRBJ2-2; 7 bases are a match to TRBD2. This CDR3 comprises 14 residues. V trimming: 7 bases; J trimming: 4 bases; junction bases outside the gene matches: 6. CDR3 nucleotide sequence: TGTGCCAGCACAGAGCGGGGAAGCACCGGGGAGCTGTTTTTT. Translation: CASTERGSTGELFF.

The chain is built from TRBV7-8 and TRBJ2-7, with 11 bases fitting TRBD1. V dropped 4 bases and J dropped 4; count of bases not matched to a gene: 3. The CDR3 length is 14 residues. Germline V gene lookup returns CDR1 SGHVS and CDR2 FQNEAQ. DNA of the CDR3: TGTGCCAGCAGCTCAGGGACAGGGGGATACGAGCAGTACTTC. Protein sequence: CASSSGTGGYEQYF. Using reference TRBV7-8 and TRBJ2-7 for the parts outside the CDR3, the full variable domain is GAGVSQSPRYKVAKRGQDVALRCDPISGHVSLFWYQQALGQGPEFLTYFQNEAQLDKSGLPSDRFFAERPEGSVSTLKIQRTQQEDSAVYLCASSSGTGGYEQYFGPGTRLTVT.